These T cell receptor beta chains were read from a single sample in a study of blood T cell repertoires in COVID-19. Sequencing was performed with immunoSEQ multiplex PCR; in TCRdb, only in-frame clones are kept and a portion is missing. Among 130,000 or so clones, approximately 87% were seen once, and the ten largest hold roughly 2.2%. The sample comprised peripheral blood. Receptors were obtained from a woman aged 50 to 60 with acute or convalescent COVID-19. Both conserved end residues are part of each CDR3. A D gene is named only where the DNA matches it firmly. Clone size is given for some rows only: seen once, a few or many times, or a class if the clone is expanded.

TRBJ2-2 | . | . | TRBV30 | TGTGCCTGGAACCACGGGAACACCGGGGAGCTGTTTTTT | CAWNHGNTGELFF
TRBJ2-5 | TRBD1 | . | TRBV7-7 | TGTGCCAGCAGTTCGTATTCAGGGGGCGGCGAGACCCAGTACTTC | CASSSYSGGGETQYF
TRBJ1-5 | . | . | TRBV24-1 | TGTGCCACCAGTGATCCGGAGGTGGGTGGGCAGCCCCAGCATTTT | CATSDPEVGGQPQHF
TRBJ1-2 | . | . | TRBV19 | TGTGCCAGTAGTATAGATTGGCGGGGGAACTATGGCTACACCTTC | CASSIDWRGNYGYTF
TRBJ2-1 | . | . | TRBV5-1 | TGCGCCAGCAGCACCGGGACTGCTAACTACAATGAGCAGTTCTTC | CASSTGTANYNEQFF
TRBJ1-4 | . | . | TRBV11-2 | TGTGCCAGCAGCTTAGACGGTAATGAAAAACTGTTTTTT | CASSLDGNEKLFF
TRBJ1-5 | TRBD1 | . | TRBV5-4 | TGTGCCAGCAGTAAATACAGGGGGGGTCAGCCCCAGCATTTT | CASSKYRGGQPQHF
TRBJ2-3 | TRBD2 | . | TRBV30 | TGTGCCTGGAGTCGGGTAGCGGGGGGCCTTACAGATACGCAGTATTTT | CAWSRVAGGLTDTQYF
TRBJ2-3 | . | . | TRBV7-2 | TGTGCCAGCAGCTACTACTCTTACACAGATACGCAGTATTTT | CASSYYSYTDTQYF
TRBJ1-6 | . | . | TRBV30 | TGTGCCGCGGCCATCGCCTATAATTCACCCCTCCACTTT | CAAAIAYNSPLHF
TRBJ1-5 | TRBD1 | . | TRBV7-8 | TGTGCCAGCAGCTTAAAGAGGGGACAGGGGGGACAGCCCCAGCATTTT | CASSLKRGQGGQPQHF
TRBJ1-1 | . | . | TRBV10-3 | TGTGCCATCAGGACGGACGGGAGCCGGCTGGGCACTGAAGCTTTCTTT | CAIRTDGSRLGTEAFF
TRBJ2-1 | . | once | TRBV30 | TGTGCCTGGAGGGCTTCTGGCTATGAGCAGTTCTTC | CAWRASGYEQFF
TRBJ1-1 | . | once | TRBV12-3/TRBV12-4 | TGTGCCAGCAGTTTAATCGGGACTGAAGCTTTCTTT | CASSLIGTEAFF
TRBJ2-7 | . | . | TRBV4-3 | TGCGCCAGCAGCCAAGGAACCGGGTGGGTCGAGCAGTACTTC | CASSQGTGWVEQYF
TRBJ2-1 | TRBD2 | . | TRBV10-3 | TGTGCCATCAGCGTGACTAGCGGGAACAATGAGCAGTTCTTC | CAISVTSGNNEQFF
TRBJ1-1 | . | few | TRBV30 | TGTGCCTGCGGGGGGAGGAGAATTGAAGCTTTCTTT | CACGGRRIEAFF
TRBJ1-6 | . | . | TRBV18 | TGTGCCAGCTCACCGTCGGACGGGAATAATTCACCCCTCCACTTT | CASSPSDGNNSPLHF
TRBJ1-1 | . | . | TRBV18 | TGTGCCAGCTCACTCGGGTTAACAGGAGGGCAAACTGAAGCTTTCTTT | CASSLGLTGGQTEAFF
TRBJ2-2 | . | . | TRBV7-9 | TGTGCCAGCAGCTTAGGGCAGGACACCGGGGAGCTGTTTTTT | CASSLGQDTGELFF
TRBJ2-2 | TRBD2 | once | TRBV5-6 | TGTGCCAGCAGCTCGGGGGGTGCAGGGAGAACCGGGGAGCTGTTTTTT | CASSSGGAGRTGELFF
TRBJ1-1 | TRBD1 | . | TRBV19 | TGTGCCAGTAGTTGGGGGCGGAAGACAGGGATAGACACTGAAGCTTTCTTT | CASSWGRKTGIDTEAFF
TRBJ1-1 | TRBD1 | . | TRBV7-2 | TGTGCCAGCAGCTTACGGGACAGGGTGATTACTGAAGCTTTCTTT | CASSLRDRVITEAFF
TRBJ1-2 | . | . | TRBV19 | TGTGCCAGTAGTATTCCTGGAGTTGCTGGGTATGGCTACACCTTC | CASSIPGVAGYGYTF
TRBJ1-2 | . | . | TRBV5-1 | TGCGCCAGCAGCTTTTTAAGTCAGGTTAACTATGGCTACACCTTC | CASSFLSQVNYGYTF
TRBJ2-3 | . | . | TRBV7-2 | TGTGCCAGCAGCTCAGTTAGCAAGGCAGATACGCAGTATTTT | CASSSVSKADTQYF
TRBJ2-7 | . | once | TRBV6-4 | TGTGCCAGCAGTGCAAGGGGGGGTTCAGCTGACGAGCAGTACTTC | CASSARGGSADEQYF
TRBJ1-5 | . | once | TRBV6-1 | TGTGCCAGCAGTGCCCGGGGTGGGGGGGGCAATCAGCCCCAGCATTTT | CASSARGGGGNQPQHF
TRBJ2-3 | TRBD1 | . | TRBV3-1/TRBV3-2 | TGTGCCAGCAGCCACGGGACAGGGTACACAGATACGCAGTATTTT | CASSHGTGYTDTQYF
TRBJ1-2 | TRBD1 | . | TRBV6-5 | TGTGCCAGCAGTTTCGGACAGGGGAGGGGCTACACCTTC | CASSFGQGRGYTF
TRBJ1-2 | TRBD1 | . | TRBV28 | TGTGCCAGCAGGGCACAGGGGGCGATTGGCTACACCTTC | CASRAQGAIGYTF
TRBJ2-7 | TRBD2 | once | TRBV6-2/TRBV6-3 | TGTGCCAGCAGTTACGCACTAGCGGGGGCCCGGCCTCGCGAGCAGTACTTC | CASSYALAGARPREQYF